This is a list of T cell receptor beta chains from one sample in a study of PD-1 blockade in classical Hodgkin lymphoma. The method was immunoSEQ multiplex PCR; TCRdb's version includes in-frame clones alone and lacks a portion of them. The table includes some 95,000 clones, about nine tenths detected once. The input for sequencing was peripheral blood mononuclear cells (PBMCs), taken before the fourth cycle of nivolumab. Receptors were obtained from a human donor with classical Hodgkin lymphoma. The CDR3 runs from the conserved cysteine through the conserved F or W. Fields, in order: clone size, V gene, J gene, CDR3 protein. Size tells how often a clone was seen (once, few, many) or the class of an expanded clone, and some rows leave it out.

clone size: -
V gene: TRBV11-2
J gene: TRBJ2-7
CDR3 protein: CASSTPSGGAHEQYF

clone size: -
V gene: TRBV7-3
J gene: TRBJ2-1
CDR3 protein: CASSSGTSYNEQFF

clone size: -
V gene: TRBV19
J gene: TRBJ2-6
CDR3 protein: CASSIPGRVYSGANVLTF

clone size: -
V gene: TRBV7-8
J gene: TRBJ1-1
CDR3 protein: CASSQTYEGAEAFF

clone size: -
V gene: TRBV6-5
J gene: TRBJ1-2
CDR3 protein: CASSSDSWGGYTF

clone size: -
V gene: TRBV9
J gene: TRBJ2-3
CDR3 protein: CASSVVPAGLDTQYF

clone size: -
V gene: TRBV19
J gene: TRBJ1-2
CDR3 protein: CASSLGGPNYGYTF

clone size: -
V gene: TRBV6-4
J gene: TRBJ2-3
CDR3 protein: CASSDSRGADTQYF

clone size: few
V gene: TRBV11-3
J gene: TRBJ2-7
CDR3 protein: CASSPQGYEQYF

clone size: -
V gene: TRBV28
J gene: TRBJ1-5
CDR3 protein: CASSFRISNQPQHF

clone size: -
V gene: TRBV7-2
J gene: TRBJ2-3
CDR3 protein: CASRSSGGAADTQYF

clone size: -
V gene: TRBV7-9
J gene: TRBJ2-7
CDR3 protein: CASSLGPYYEQYF

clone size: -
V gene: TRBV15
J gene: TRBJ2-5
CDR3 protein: CATSRGDTWEETQYF

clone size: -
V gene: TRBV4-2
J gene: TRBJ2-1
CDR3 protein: CASSPGLAGGRGNEQFF

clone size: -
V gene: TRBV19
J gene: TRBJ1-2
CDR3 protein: CASRTELHGYTF

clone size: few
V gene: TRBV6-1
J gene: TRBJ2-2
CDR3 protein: CASSETGEGGGELFF

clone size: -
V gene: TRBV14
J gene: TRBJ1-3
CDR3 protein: CASSPMDRLSGNTIYF

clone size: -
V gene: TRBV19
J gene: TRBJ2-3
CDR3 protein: CASSIPPASGGLYGQYF

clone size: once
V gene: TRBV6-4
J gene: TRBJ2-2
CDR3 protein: CASSDGLADTGELFF

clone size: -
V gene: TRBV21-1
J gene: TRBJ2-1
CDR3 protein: CASSKRGHDEQFF

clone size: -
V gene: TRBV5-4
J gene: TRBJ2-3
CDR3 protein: CASTPWRGQGTDTQYF

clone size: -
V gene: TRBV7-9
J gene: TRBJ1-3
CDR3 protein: CASSLGGARIYSGNTIYF

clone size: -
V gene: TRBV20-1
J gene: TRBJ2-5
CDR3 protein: CSARAGETQYF

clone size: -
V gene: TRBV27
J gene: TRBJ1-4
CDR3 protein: CASSLARTGDNEKLFF

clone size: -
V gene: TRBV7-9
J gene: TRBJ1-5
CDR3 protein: CASSPEAPNQPQHF

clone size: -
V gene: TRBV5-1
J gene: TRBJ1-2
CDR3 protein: CASSLVGSNYGYTF

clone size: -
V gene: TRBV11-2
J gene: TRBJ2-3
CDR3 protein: CASSLVEGSGGPGTQYF

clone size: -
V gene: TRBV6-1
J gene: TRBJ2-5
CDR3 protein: CASSEALETQYF

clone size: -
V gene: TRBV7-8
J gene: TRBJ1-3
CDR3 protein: CASSLVGTVSSGNTIYF

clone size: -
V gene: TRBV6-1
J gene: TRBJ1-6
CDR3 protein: CASSTGTDNSPLHF

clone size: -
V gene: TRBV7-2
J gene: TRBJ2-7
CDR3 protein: CASSLVRGGTDEQYF

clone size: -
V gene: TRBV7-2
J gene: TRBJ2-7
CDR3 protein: CASSGQGVQYF

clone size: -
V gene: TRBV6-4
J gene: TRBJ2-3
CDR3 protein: CASSARVTDTQYF

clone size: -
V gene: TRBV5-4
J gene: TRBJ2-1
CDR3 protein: CASSLVRSGGGHEQFF

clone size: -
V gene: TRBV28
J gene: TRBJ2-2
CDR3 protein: CASSLFRGPNTGELFF

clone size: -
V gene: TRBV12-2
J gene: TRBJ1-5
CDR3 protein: CASLGPQHF

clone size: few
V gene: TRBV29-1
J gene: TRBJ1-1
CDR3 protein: CSVDEGGVTEAFF

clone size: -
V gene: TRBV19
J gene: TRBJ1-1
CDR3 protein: CASSITGGSGTEAFF

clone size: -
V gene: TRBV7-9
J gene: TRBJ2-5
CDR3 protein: CASSFQGRQETQYF

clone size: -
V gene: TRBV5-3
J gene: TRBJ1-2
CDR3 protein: CARSLLRDRHYGYTF

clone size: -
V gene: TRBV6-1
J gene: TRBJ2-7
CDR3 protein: CASSEDFGQGHEQYF

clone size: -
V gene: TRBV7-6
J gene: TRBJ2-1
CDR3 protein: CASSLSGGAFLNEQFF

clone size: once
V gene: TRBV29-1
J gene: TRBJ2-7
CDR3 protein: CSAEDRFKNEQYF

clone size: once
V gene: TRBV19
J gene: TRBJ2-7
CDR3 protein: CASSLQGRDYEQYF

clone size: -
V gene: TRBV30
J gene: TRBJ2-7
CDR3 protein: CAWSTPFTYEQYF

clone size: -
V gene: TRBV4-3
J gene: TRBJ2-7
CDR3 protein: CASSQDISYSYEQYF

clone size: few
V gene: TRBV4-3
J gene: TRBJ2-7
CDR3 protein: CASSLYRDWSLEQYF

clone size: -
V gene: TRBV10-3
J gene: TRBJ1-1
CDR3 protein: CAISEYEGTEAFF

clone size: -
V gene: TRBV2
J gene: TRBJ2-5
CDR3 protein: CASSGDRDETQYF

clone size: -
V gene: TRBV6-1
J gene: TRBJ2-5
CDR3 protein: CASSGDRGGETQYF

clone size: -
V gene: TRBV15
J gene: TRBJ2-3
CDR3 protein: CATSRVKGVSDTDTQYF